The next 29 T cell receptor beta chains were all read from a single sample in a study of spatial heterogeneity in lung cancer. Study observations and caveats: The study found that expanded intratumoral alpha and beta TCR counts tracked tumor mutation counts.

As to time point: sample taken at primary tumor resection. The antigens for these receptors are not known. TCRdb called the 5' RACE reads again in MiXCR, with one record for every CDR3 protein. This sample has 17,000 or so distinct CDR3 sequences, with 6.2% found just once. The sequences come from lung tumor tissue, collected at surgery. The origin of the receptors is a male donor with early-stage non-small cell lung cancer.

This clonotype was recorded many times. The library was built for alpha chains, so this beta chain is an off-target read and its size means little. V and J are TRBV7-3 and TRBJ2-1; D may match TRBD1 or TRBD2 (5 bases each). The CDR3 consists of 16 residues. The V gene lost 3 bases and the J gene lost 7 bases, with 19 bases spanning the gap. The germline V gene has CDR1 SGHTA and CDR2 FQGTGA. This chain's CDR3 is CASSLGVRAWENEQFF. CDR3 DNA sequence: TGTGCCAGCAGCTTGGGGGTTAGGGCCTGGGAAAATGAGCAGTTCTTC.

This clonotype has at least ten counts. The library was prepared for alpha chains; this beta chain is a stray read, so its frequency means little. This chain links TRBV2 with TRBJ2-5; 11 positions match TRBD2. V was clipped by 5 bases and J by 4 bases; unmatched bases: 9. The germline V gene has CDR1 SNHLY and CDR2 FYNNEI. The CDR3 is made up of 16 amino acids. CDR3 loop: CASSPTSGRTGETQYF. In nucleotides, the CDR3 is TGTGCCAGCAGTCCTACTAGCGGGAGAACGGGAGAGACCCAGTACTTC.

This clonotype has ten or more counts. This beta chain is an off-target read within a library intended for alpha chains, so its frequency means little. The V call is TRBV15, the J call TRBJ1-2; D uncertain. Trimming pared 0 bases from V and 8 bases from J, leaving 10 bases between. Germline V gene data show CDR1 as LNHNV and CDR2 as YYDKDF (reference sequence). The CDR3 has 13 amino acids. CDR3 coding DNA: TGTGCCACCAGCAGAGATCGGGCGGGAGGCTACACCTTC. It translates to CATSRDRAGGYTF.

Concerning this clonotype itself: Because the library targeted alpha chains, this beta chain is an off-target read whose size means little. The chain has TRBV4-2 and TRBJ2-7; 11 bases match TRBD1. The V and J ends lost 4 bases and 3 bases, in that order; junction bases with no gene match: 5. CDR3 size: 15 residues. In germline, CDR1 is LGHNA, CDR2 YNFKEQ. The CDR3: CASSPGQGAIYEQYF. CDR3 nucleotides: TGTGCCAGCAGCCCTGGACAGGGGGCGATCTACGAGCAGTACTTC.

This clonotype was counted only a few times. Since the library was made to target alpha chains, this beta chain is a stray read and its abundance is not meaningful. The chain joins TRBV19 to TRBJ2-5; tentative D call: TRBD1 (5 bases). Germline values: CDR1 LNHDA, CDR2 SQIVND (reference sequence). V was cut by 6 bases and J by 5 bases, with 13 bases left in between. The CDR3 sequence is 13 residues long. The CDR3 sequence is CASSPGAVETQYF. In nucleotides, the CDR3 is TGTGCCAGTAGCCCTGGGGCAGTTGAGACCCAGTACTTC.

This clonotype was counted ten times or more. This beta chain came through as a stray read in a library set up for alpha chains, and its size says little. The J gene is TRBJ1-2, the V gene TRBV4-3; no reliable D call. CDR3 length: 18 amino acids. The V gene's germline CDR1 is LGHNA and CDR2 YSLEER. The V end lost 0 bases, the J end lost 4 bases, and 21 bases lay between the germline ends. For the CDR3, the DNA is TGCGCCAGCAGCCAAGAGGTGTCGTCCTCCTCTGAGGGCTATGGCTACACCTTC. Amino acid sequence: CASSQEVSSSSEGYGYTF.

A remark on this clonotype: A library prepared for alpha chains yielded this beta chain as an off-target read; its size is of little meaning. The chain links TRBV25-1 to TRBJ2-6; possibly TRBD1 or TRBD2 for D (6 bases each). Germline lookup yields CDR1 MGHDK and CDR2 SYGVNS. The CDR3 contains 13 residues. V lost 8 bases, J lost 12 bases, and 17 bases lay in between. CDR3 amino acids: CASSFGWGAVLTF. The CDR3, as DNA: TGTGCCAGCTCGTTCGGTTGGGGGGCCGTCCTGACTTTC. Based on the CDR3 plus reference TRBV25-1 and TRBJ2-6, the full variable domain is EADIYQTPRYLVIGTGKKITLECSQTMGHDKMYWYQQDPGMELHLIHYSYGVNSTEKGDLSSESTVSRIRTEHFPLTLESARPSHTSQYLCASSFGWGAVLTFGAGSRLTVL.

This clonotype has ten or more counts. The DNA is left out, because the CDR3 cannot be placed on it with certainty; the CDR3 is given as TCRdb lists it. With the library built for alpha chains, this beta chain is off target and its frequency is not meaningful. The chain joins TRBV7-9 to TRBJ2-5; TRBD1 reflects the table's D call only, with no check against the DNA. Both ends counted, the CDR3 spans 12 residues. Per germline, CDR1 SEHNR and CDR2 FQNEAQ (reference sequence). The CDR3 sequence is CASSWGRGTMDF.

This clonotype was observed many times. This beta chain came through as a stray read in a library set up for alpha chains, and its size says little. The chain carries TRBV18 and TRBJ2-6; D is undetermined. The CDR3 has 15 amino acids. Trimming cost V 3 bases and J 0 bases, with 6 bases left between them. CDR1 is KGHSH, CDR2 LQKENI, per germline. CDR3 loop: CASSPQGSGANVLTF. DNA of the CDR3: TGTGCCAGCTCACCTCAAGGCTCTGGGGCCAACGTCCTGACTTTC.

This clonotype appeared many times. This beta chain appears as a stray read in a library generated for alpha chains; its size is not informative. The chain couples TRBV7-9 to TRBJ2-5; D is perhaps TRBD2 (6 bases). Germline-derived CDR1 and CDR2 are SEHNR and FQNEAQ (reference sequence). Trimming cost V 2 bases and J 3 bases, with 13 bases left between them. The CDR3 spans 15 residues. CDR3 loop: CASSLYGGFEETQYF. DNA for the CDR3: TGTGCCAGCAGCTTATACGGGGGTTTTGAAGAGACCCAGTACTTC.

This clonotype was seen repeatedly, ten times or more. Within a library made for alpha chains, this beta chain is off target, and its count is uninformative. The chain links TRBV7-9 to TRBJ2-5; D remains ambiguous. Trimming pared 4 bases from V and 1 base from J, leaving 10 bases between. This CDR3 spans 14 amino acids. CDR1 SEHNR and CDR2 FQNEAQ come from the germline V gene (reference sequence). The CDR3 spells CASSSSRSQETQYF. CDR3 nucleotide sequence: TGTGCCAGCAGCTCGAGCAGGAGCCAAGAGACCCAGTACTTC.

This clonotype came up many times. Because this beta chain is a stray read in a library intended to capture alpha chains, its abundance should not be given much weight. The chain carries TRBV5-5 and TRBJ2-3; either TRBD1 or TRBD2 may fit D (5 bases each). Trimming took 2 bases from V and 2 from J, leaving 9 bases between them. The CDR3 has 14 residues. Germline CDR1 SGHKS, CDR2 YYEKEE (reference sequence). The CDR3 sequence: CASSLSGTTDTQYF. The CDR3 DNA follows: TGTGCCAGCAGCTTATCTGGGACCACAGATACGCAGTATTTT. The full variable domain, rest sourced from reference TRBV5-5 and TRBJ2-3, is DAGVTQSPTHLIKTRGQQVTLRCSPISGHKSVSWYQQVLGQGPQFIFQYYEKEERGRGNFPDRFSARQFPNYSSELNVNALLLGDSALYLCASSLSGTTDTQYFGPGTRLTVL.

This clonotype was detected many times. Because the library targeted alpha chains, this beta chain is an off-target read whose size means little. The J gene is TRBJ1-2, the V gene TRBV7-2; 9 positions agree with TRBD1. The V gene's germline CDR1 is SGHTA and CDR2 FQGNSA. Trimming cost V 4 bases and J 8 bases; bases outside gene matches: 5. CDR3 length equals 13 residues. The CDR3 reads CASSSNRGLGYTF. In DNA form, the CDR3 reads TGTGCCAGCAGCTCAAACAGGGGGCTGGGCTACACCTTC.

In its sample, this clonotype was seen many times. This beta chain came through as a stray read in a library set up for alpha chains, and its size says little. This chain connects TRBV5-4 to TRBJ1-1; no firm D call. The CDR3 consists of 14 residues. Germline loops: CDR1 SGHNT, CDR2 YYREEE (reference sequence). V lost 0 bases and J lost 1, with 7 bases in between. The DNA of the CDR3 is TGTGCCAGCAGCTTGGCAGCAGCGAACACTGAAGCTTTCTTT. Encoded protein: CASSLAAANTEAFF. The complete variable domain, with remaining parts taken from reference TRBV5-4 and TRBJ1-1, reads ETGVTQSPTHLIKTRGQQVTLRCSSQSGHNTVSWYQQALGQGPQFIFQYYREEENGRGNFPPRFSGLQFPNYSSELNVNALELDDSALYLCASSLAAANTEAFFGQGTRLTVV.

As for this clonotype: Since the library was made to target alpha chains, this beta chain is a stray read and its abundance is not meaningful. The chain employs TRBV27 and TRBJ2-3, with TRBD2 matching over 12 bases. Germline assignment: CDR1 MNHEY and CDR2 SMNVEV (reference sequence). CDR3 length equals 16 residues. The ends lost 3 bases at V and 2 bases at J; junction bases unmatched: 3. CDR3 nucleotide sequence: TGTGCCAGCAGTTTTCTAGCGGGAGGGATCACAGATACGCAGTATTTT. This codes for CASSFLAGGITDTQYF.

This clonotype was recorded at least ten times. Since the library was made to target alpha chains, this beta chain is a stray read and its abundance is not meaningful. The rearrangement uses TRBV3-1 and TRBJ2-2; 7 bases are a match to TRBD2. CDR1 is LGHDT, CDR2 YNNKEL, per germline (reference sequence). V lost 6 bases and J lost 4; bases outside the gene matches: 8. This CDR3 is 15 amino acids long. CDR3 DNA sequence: TGTGCCAGCAGAGAGGGAGGGGTGAGCACCGGGGAGCTGTTTTTT. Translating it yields CASREGGVSTGELFF.

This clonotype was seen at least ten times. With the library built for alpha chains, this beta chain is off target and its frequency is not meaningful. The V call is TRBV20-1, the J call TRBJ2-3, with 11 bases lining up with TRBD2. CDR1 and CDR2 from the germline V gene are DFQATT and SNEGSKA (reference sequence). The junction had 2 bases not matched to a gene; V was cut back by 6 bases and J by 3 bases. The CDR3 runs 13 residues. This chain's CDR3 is CSARLAGTDTQYF. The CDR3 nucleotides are TGCAGTGCCAGACTAGCGGGAACAGATACGCAGTATTTT.

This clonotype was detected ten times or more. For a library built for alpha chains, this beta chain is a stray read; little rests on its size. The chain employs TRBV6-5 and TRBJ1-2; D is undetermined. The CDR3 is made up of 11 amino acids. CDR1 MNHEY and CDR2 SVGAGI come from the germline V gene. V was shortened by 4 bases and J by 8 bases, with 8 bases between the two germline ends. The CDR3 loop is CASSSGSGYTF. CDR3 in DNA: TGTGCCAGCAGTTCAGGCAGCGGCTACACCTTC.

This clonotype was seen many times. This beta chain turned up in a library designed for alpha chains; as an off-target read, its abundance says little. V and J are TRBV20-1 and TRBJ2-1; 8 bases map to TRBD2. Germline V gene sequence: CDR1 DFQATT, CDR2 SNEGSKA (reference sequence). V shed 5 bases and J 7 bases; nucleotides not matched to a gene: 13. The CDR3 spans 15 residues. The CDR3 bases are TGCAGTGCTCACCCCATTAGCGGGACTAGAAATGAGCAGTTCTTC. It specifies CSAHPISGTRNEQFF.

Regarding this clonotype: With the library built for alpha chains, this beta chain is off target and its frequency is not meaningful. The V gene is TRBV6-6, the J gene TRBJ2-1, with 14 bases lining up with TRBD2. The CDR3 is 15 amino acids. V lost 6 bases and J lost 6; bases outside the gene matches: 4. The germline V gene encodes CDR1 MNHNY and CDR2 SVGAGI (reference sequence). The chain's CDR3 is CASSPTSGRVNEQFF. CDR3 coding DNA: TGTGCCAGCAGCCCGACTAGCGGGAGGGTCAATGAGCAGTTCTTC.

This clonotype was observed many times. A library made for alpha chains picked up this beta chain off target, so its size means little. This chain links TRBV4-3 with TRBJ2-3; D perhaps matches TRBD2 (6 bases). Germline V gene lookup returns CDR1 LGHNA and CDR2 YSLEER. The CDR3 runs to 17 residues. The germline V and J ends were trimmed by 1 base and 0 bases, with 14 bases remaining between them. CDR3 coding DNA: TGCGCCAGCAGCCAAGCGGGGGTAGCGTCTAGCACAGATACGCAGTATTTT. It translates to CASSQAGVASSTDTQYF.

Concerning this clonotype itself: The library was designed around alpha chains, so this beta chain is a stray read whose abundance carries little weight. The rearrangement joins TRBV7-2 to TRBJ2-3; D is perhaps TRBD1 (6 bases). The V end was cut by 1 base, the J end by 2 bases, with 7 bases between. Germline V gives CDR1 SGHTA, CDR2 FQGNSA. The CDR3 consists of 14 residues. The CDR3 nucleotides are TGTGCCAGCAGCTTAGGGACAGCCACAGATACGCAGTATTTT. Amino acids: CASSLGTATDTQYF.

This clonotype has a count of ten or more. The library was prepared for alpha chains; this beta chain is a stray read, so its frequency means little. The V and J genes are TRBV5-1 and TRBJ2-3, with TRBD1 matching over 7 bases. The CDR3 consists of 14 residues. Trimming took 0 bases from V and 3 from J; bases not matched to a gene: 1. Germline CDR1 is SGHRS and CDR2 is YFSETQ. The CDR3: CASSLDRGTDTQYF. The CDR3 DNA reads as TGCGCCAGCAGCTTGGACAGGGGAACAGATACGCAGTATTTT.

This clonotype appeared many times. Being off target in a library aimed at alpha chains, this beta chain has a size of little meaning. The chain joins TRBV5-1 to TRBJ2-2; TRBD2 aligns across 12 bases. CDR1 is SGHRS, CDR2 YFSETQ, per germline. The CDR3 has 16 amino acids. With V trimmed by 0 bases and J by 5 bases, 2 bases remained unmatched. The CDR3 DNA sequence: TGCGCCAGCAGCTTGGAAGGGACTAGCGGGACCGGGGAGCTGTTTTTT. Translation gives CASSLEGTSGTGELFF.

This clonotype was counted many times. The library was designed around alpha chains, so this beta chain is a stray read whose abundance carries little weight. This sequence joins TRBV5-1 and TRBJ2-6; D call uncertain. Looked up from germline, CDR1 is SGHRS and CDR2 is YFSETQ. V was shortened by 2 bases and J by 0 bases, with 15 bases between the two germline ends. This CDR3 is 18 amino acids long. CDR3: CASSFRLAGDSGANVLTF. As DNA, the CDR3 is TGCGCCAGCAGCTTTAGACTTGCCGGAGACTCTGGGGCCAACGTCCTGACTTTC.

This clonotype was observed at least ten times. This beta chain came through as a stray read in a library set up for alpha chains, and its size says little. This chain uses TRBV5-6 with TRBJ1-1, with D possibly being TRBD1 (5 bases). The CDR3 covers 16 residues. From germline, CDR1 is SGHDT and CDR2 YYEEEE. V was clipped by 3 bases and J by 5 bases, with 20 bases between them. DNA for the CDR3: TGTGCCAGCAGCTCCCGATATTTGGGGGGTCCGACTGAAGCTTTCTTT. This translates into CASSSRYLGGPTEAFF.

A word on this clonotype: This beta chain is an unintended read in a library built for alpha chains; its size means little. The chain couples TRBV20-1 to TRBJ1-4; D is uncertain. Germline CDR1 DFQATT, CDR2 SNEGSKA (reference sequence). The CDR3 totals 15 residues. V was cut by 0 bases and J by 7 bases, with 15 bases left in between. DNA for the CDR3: TGCAGTGCTAGAGATGGCGGCCCTCTTTCTGAAAAACTGTTTTTT. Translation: CSARDGGPLSEKLFF.

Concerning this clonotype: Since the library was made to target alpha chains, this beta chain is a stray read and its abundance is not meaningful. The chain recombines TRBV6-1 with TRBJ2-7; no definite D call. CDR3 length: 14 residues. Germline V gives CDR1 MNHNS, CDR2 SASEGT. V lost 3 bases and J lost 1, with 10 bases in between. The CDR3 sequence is CASSEDVRSYEQYF. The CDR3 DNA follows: TGTGCCAGCAGTGAGGACGTCCGTTCCTACGAGCAGTACTTC.

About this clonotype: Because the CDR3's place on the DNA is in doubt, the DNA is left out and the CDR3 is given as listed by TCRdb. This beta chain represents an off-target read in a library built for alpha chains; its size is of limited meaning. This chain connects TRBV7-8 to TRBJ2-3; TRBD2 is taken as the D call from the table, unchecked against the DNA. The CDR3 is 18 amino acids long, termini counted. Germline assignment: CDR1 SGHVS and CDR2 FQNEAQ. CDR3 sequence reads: CASSFYICSALRADTQYF.